These T cell receptor beta chains were read from a single sample in a study of post-analysis software for immune sequencing data. TCRdb redid the calling of the PCR reads with MiXCR, one entry per CDR3 protein. This table has about 680,000 distinct CDR3 sequences, about 60% appearing once. Sequencing used blood. Every receptor here comes from a girl aged 2 to 9 with multiple sclerosis. Each CDR3 is given with its conserved first and last residue. The D gene is left open where the match is weak. Clone sizes are given selectively: once, few, many, or a class where the clone is expanded.

V: TRBV9; size: -; D: TRBD1; J: TRBJ2-1; DNA: TGTGCCAGCAGCCCATCTGGGACAGGGCCCCGAGCGGGGAATGAGCAGTTCTTC; CDR3: CASSPSGTGPRAGNEQFF
V: TRBV12-3/TRBV12-4; size: -; D: -; J: TRBJ2-7; DNA: TGTGCCAGCAGTTTTGGACAGATCTCCTACGAGCAGTACTTC; CDR3: CASSFGQISYEQYF
V: TRBV12-3/TRBV12-4; size: -; D: -; J: TRBJ1-2; DNA: TGTGCCAGCAGCCATCTTAGGGGTTATCTATTTTATGGCTACACCTTC; CDR3: CASSHLRGYLFYGYTF
V: TRBV6-1; size: -; D: TRBD1; J: TRBJ1-1; DNA: TGTGCCAGCAGCCCCCAGACTGATCACAGGGGAAGAAGAACTGAAGCTTTCTTT; CDR3: CASSPQTDHRGRRTEAFF
V: TRBV10-3; size: few; D: -; J: TRBJ2-1; DNA: TGTGCCATCAGAGGGACGGCAGGGGAGGGCAATGAGCAGTTCTTC; CDR3: CAIRGTAGEGNEQFF
V: TRBV11-2; size: -; D: TRBD1; J: TRBJ2-1; DNA: TGTGCCAGCAGCTTTGAGGGGGCCAAGCAGTTCTTC; CDR3: CASSFEGAKQFF
V: TRBV6-4; size: few; D: TRBD2; J: TRBJ2-1; DNA: TGTGCCAGCAGTGACCCGTGGACTAGGGCTTGGGGTGAGCAGTTCTTC; CDR3: CASSDPWTRAWGEQFF
V: TRBV5-1; size: -; D: -; J: TRBJ2-7; DNA: TGCGCCAGCAGCTTGTGGAAACGTTACGAGCAGTACTTC; CDR3: CASSLWKRYEQYF
V: TRBV11-2; size: -; D: TRBD2; J: TRBJ2-3; DNA: TGTGCCAGCAGCTTAGAAGCGGGGGCGGGGTATTTT; CDR3: CASSLEAGAGYF
V: TRBV6-4; size: -; D: TRBD2; J: TRBJ2-5; DNA: TGTGCCAGCAGTGAGACGGGAGGGCCGGTGGAGACCCAGTACTTC; CDR3: CASSETGGPVETQYF
V: TRBV6-5; size: -; D: TRBD2; J: TRBJ2-7; DNA: TGTGCCAGCAGTTACGGCCCTAGCGGGAGAACCAACGAGCAGTACTTC; CDR3: CASSYGPSGRTNEQYF
V: TRBV6-2/TRBV6-3; size: -; D: TRBD1; J: TRBJ1-2; DNA: TGTGCCAGCAGTCTGGATCGGGACAGGGTAATTGGCTACACCTTC; CDR3: CASSLDRDRVIGYTF
V: TRBV4-1; size: -; D: -; J: TRBJ2-3; DNA: TGCGCCAGCAGCCGTTGGGAGCGGCTCACAGATACGCAGTATTTT; CDR3: CASSRWERLTDTQYF
V: TRBV24-1; size: -; D: TRBD2; J: TRBJ2-1; DNA: TGTGCCACCAGTACCCTTAGAGCGGGGGATCTAAATGAGCAGTTCTTC; CDR3: CATSTLRAGDLNEQFF
V: TRBV7-9; size: -; D: -; J: TRBJ2-1; DNA: TGTGCCAGCAGCCCCGAATTCGGACAGCCGACTGGCCATGAGCAGTTCTTC; CDR3: CASSPEFGQPTGHEQFF
V: TRBV7-3; size: -; D: -; J: TRBJ2-1; DNA: TGTGCCAGCAGCCCAACAGCGGGTGTACCAGTCAATGAGCAGTTCTTC; CDR3: CASSPTAGVPVNEQFF
V: TRBV11-2; size: -; D: -; J: TRBJ1-6; DNA: TGTGCCAGCAGCTTAGGACGACAGTGGTTCAAGAATTCACCCCTCCACTTT; CDR3: CASSLGRQWFKNSPLHF
V: TRBV20-1; size: few; D: TRBD2; J: TRBJ2-3; DNA: TGCAGTGCTAGAGATATAGGTACTAGCGGGGTGAATACGCAGTATTTT; CDR3: CSARDIGTSGVNTQYF
V: TRBV21-1; size: -; D: -; J: TRBJ2-3; DNA: TGTGCCAGCAGCAAAGGGGACCGCACTTGCACAGATACGCAGTATTTT; CDR3: CASSKGDRTCTDTQYF
V: TRBV4-2; size: few; D: TRBD2; J: TRBJ2-1; DNA: TGTGCCAGCAGCCGAGGGACTAGCGGGGCCACCTCCTACAATGAGCAGTTCTTC; CDR3: CASSRGTSGATSYNEQFF
V: TRBV7-3; size: -; D: TRBD2; J: TRBJ2-1; DNA: TGTGCCAGCAGCTTAATAGTTGCGGGAGGGACTCTAAATGAGCAGTTCTTC; CDR3: CASSLIVAGGTLNEQFF
V: TRBV11-2; size: -; D: -; J: TRBJ2-1; DNA: TGTGCCAGCAGCTTAGATGGGGCAGGGTGGGATGAGCAGTTCTTC; CDR3: CASSLDGAGWDEQFF
V: TRBV6-5; size: -; D: -; J: TRBJ2-7; DNA: TGTGCCATCTGGACGGGATACGAGCAGTACTTC; CDR3: CAIWTGYEQYF
V: TRBV28; size: once; D: -; J: TRBJ1-1; DNA: TGTGCCAGCAGTGGCCCCCAGATACAGGCCACTGAAGCTTTCTTT; CDR3: CASSGPQIQATEAFF
V: TRBV10-3; size: -; D: TRBD1; J: TRBJ2-7; DNA: TGTGCCACCCTAAGGGGACAGAGGGAACCGAACGAGCAGTACTTC; CDR3: CATLRGQREPNEQYF
V: TRBV7-8; size: -; D: -; J: TRBJ2-1; DNA: TGTGCCAGCAGCTTAGTAATCCTGGACGCCTACAATGAGCAGTTCTTC; CDR3: CASSLVILDAYNEQFF
V: TRBV2; size: -; D: -; J: TRBJ2-5; DNA: TGTGCCAGCAGTGAAGCGAATAAGGAGACCCAGTACTTC; CDR3: CASSEANKETQYF
V: TRBV28; size: few; D: -; J: TRBJ2-1; DNA: TGTGCCAGCAGATCTATCGTGAGGGGTTATGCTGAAGACTCCTACAATGAGCAGTTCTTC; CDR3: CASRSIVRGYAEDSYNEQFF
V: TRBV7-9; size: few; D: TRBD2; J: TRBJ2-1; DNA: TGTGCCAGCAGCCAACTACTAGCGGGAGGTTCGGATGAGCAGTTCTTC; CDR3: CASSQLLAGGSDEQFF
V: TRBV12-3/TRBV12-4; size: -; D: TRBD1; J: TRBJ2-3; DNA: TGTGCCAGCAGTTTCCCGCTACAGGGGTTGGCCACAGATACGCAGTATTTT; CDR3: CASSFPLQGLATDTQYF
V: TRBV5-5; size: -; D: TRBD1; J: TRBJ2-1; DNA: TGTGCCAGCAGCCCCCGGGACAGGTCCCCCCCTCCCCACAATGAGCAGTTCTTC; CDR3: CASSPRDRSPPPHNEQFF
V: TRBV7-6; size: -; D: TRBD2; J: TRBJ2-3; DNA: TGTGCCAGCAGCTCACGGCGGGGGTCCGCTAGCACAGATACGCAGTATTTT; CDR3: CASSSRRGSASTDTQYF
V: TRBV20-1; size: few; D: -; J: TRBJ1-5; DNA: TGCAGTGCTAGGGCTGGGGCCAATCAGCCCCAGCATTTT; CDR3: CSARAGANQPQHF
V: TRBV5-1; size: -; D: TRBD1; J: TRBJ2-7; DNA: TGCGCCAGCAGTAGGTTGACCCGGACAGGGGATGAGCAGTACTTC; CDR3: CASSRLTRTGDEQYF
V: TRBV7-2; size: once; D: TRBD2; J: TRBJ2-3; DNA: TGTGCCAGCAGCTTTCAGGCTAGCGGGACAGATACGCAGTATTTT; CDR3: CASSFQASGTDTQYF
V: TRBV27; size: few; D: -; J: TRBJ2-5; DNA: TGTGCCAGCAGTTTATCGAACCTCCAAGAGACCCAGTACTTC; CDR3: CASSLSNLQETQYF
V: TRBV7-6; size: -; D: TRBD1; J: TRBJ2-6; DNA: TGTGCCAGCAGCTTAGTCGGGACAGGGGGCAGTGGGGCCAACGTCCTGACTTTC; CDR3: CASSLVGTGGSGANVLTF
V: TRBV29-1; size: -; D: TRBD1; J: TRBJ1-2; DNA: TGCAGCGTTACTGTACAGGGGGCCGGCTACACCTTC; CDR3: CSVTVQGAGYTF
V: TRBV10-3; size: few; D: -; J: TRBJ2-6; DNA: TGTGCCATCCTCGGGGCAGGGACCAACGTCCTGACTTTC; CDR3: CAILGAGTNVLTF
V: TRBV20-1; size: -; D: -; J: TRBJ2-3; DNA: TGCAGTGCCAGAAAAGATACGCAGTATTTT; CDR3: CSARKDTQYF
V: TRBV12-3/TRBV12-4; size: -; D: -; J: TRBJ1-5; DNA: TGTGCCAGCAGGGGATACGATAGCAATCAGCCCCAGCATTTT; CDR3: CASRGYDSNQPQHF
V: TRBV20-1; size: -; D: TRBD2; J: TRBJ2-7; DNA: TGCAGCGCCGATATGCTAGCGGGAGCATTATCCTACGAGCAGTACTTC; CDR3: CSADMLAGALSYEQYF
V: TRBV29-1; size: many; D: -; J: TRBJ2-3; DNA: TGCAGCGCTAGATGGGATACGCAGTATTTT; CDR3: CSARWDTQYF